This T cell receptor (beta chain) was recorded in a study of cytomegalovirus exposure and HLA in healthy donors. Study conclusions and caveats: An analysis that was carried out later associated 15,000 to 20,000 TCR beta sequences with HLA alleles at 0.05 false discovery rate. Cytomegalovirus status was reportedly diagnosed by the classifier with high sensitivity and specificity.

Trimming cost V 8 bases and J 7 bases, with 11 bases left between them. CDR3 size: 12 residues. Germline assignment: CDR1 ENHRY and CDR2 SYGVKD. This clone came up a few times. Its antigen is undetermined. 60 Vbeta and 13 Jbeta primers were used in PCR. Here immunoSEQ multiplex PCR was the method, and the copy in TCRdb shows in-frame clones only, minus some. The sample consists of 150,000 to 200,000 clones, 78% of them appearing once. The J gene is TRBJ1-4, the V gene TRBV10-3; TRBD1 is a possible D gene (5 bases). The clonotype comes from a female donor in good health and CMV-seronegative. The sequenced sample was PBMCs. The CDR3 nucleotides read TGTGCCATCGGAGGGACTCGTGAAAAACTGTTTTTT. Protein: CAIGGTREKLFF.